A selection of T cell receptor beta chains follows, all from one sample in a study of T cell repertoires in cytomegalovirus infection. TCRdb reprocessed the reads via MiXCR and lists one record per CDR3 protein. The sample gives around 100,000 distinct CDR3 sequences, about 9.4% of which show up once; around a third is in the top ten. Antigen specificity for these receptors is unknown. The source material was PBMCs, sequenced either directly or after in vitro stimulation (not recorded which). The origin of the receptors is a human donor in good health (CMV status not recorded). Some clones in this sample may be carry-over from other donors' samples. Each CDR3 is given with its conserved first and last residue. A D gene is named only where the DNA matches it firmly. Clone size is not always given. Where it is, it says once, few, many or a class for expanded clones.

d_gene: .; j_gene: TRBJ1-1; v_gene: TRBV29-1; abundance: many; CDR3aa: CSVVPDRNTEAFF; CDR3nt: TGCAGCGTTGTCCCTGACAGGAACACTGAAGCTTTCTTT
d_gene: .; j_gene: TRBJ2-4; v_gene: TRBV20-1; abundance: .; CDR3aa: CSAPGLERGAKNIQYF; CDR3nt: TGCAGTGCCCCGGGACTTGAGAGAGGGGCCAAAAACATTCAGTACTTC
d_gene: TRBD2; j_gene: TRBJ2-1; v_gene: TRBV4-1; abundance: few; CDR3aa: CASSRGRSSYNEQFF; CDR3nt: TGCGCCAGCAGCCGCGGGAGGTCGTCCTACAATGAGCAGTTCTTC
d_gene: .; j_gene: TRBJ2-7; v_gene: TRBV7-2; abundance: many; CDR3aa: CASSLEPRSLYEQYF; CDR3nt: TGTGCCAGCAGCTTAGAGCCCAGAAGTCTCTACGAGCAGTACTTC
d_gene: .; j_gene: TRBJ2-3; v_gene: TRBV6-2/TRBV6-3; abundance: few; CDR3aa: CASREAAPDTQYF; CDR3nt: TGTGCCAGCAGAGAGGCTGCCCCAGATACGCAGTATTTT
d_gene: .; j_gene: TRBJ2-6; v_gene: TRBV5-1; abundance: many; CDR3aa: CASSLPAVRANVLTF; CDR3nt: TGCGCCAGCAGCTTGCCGGCAGTGAGGGCCAACGTCCTGACTTTC
d_gene: .; j_gene: TRBJ1-2; v_gene: TRBV19; abundance: few; CDR3aa: CASRGNDRLLAGYTF; CDR3nt: TGTGCCAGTCGCGGAAACGACAGGCTTCTCGCGGGCTACACCTTC
d_gene: TRBD1; j_gene: TRBJ1-2; v_gene: TRBV12-3/TRBV12-4; abundance: many; CDR3aa: CASSSWQGAYGYTF; CDR3nt: TGTGCCAGCAGTTCGTGGCAGGGGGCATATGGCTACACCTTC
d_gene: .; j_gene: TRBJ2-3; v_gene: TRBV19; abundance: .; CDR3aa: CASSIAGQGRTSTDTQYF; CDR3nt: TGTGCCAGTAGTATAGCCGGTCAGGGAAGAACTAGCACAGATACGCAGTATTTT
d_gene: .; j_gene: TRBJ1-1; v_gene: TRBV10-3; abundance: many; CDR3aa: CAISSTGNTEAFF; CDR3nt: TGTGCCATCAGCTCGACAGGGAACACTGAAGCTTTCTTT
d_gene: TRBD2; j_gene: TRBJ2-5; v_gene: TRBV12-3/TRBV12-4; abundance: .; CDR3aa: CTSSLAGVETQYF; CDR3nt: TGTACCAGCAGTTTAGCGGGAGTTGAGACCCAGTACTTC
d_gene: TRBD1; j_gene: TRBJ2-3; v_gene: TRBV7-3; abundance: many; CDR3aa: CASSSSPTGPTDTQYF; CDR3nt: TGTGCCAGCAGCTCCTCTCCGACAGGGCCCACAGATACGCAGTATTTT
d_gene: .; j_gene: TRBJ1-1; v_gene: TRBV4-3; abundance: .; CDR3aa: CASSQAHGNTEAFF; CDR3nt: TGCGCCAGCAGCCAAGCCCACGGCAACACTGAAGCTTTCTTT
d_gene: .; j_gene: TRBJ2-6; v_gene: TRBV7-2; abundance: many; CDR3aa: CASSLGGTGANVLTF; CDR3nt: TGTGCCAGCAGCTTAGGAGGTACTGGGGCCAACGTCCTGACTTTC
d_gene: .; j_gene: TRBJ1-1; v_gene: TRBV2; abundance: many; CDR3aa: CASSEPLAGMNTEAFF; CDR3nt: TGTGCCAGCAGTGAACCCCTCGCAGGGATGAACACTGAAGCTTTCTTT
d_gene: TRBD2; j_gene: TRBJ2-1; v_gene: TRBV27; abundance: few; CDR3aa: CASSSRLAGASNEQFF; CDR3nt: TGTGCCAGCAGTTCCAGACTAGCGGGAGCGTCAAATGAGCAGTTCTTC
d_gene: TRBD1; j_gene: TRBJ2-5; v_gene: TRBV15; abundance: few; CDR3aa: CATSRETGGLQTQYF; CDR3nt: TGTGCCACCAGCAGAGAGACAGGGGGTTTACAGACCCAGTACTTC
d_gene: TRBD1; j_gene: TRBJ2-7; v_gene: TRBV6-5; abundance: .; CDR3aa: CASSYSIPGTGALMGSYEQYF; CDR3nt: TGTGCCAGCAGTTACTCGATCCCCGGGACAGGGGCCCTAATGGGGTCCTACGAGCAGTACTTC
d_gene: TRBD2; j_gene: TRBJ2-1; v_gene: TRBV10-2; abundance: many; CDR3aa: CASSSLAGPLDEQFF; CDR3nt: TGCGCCAGCAGTTCTCTAGCGGGACCTCTGGATGAGCAGTTCTTC
d_gene: TRBD1; j_gene: TRBJ2-1; v_gene: TRBV7-6; abundance: many; CDR3aa: CASSDRAGEQFF; CDR3nt: TGTGCCAGCAGTGACAGGGCGGGTGAGCAGTTCTTC
d_gene: .; j_gene: TRBJ1-5; v_gene: TRBV9; abundance: .; CDR3aa: CASSAGEGWGPQHF; CDR3nt: TGTGCCAGCAGCGCTGGGGAGGGATGGGGGCCCCAGCATTTT
d_gene: TRBD1; j_gene: TRBJ2-7; v_gene: TRBV4-1; abundance: few; CDR3aa: CASSQPGQGYEQYF; CDR3nt: TGCGCCAGCAGCCAACCGGGACAGGGCTACGAGCAGTACTTC
d_gene: .; j_gene: TRBJ2-2; v_gene: TRBV12-3/TRBV12-4; abundance: few; CDR3aa: CASSLGGTHTGELFF; CDR3nt: TGTGCCAGCAGTTTAGGCGGGACACACACCGGGGAGCTGTTTTTT
d_gene: .; j_gene: TRBJ1-3; v_gene: TRBV7-2; abundance: many; CDR3aa: CASSPRTDSGNTIYF; CDR3nt: TGTGCCAGCAGCCCCCGGACGGACTCTGGAAACACCATATATTTT
d_gene: .; j_gene: TRBJ2-1; v_gene: TRBV12-3/TRBV12-4; abundance: many; CDR3aa: CASSPGRESNEQFF; CDR3nt: TGTGCCAGCTCCCCCGGCCGGGAATCCAATGAGCAGTTCTTC
d_gene: .; j_gene: TRBJ1-5; v_gene: TRBV19; abundance: .; CDR3aa: CASSIAHRARSNQPQHF; CDR3nt: TGTGCCAGTAGTATAGCCCACAGGGCGAGGAGCAATCAGCCCCAGCATTTT
d_gene: TRBD1; j_gene: TRBJ2-1; v_gene: TRBV4-1; abundance: many; CDR3aa: CASSTPTGDSYNEQFF; CDR3nt: TGCGCCAGCAGCACCCCTACAGGGGACTCCTACAATGAGCAGTTCTTC
d_gene: TRBD2; j_gene: TRBJ2-1; v_gene: TRBV6-2/TRBV6-3; abundance: .; CDR3aa: CASSLAGGLHNEQFF; CDR3nt: TGTGCCAGCAGTTTAGCGGGAGGGCTTCACAATGAGCAGTTCTTC
d_gene: TRBD2; j_gene: TRBJ2-1; v_gene: TRBV24-1; abundance: few; CDR3aa: CATSGSGRGSSYNEQFF; CDR3nt: TGTGCCACCAGTGGTAGCGGGAGGGGTAGCTCCTACAATGAGCAGTTCTTC
d_gene: TRBD2; j_gene: TRBJ2-1; v_gene: TRBV11-3; abundance: many; CDR3aa: CASSFGASGAYNEQFF; CDR3nt: TGTGCCAGCAGCTTTGGGGCTAGCGGAGCCTACAATGAGCAGTTCTTC
d_gene: .; j_gene: TRBJ2-1; v_gene: TRBV29-1; abundance: few; CDR3aa: CSVEGTADLSYNEQFF; CDR3nt: TGCAGCGTTGAAGGCACTGCGGACCTCTCCTACAATGAGCAGTTCTTC
d_gene: TRBD1; j_gene: TRBJ1-3; v_gene: TRBV28; abundance: .; CDR3aa: CASSLWQGATGNTIYF; CDR3nt: TGTGCCAGCAGTTTATGGCAGGGGGCTACTGGAAACACCATATATTTT
d_gene: .; j_gene: TRBJ1-1; v_gene: TRBV7-8; abundance: many; CDR3aa: CASSLFGAQDTEAFF; CDR3nt: TGTGCCAGCAGCTTATTTGGGGCGCAGGACACTGAAGCTTTCTTT
d_gene: .; j_gene: TRBJ1-4; v_gene: TRBV19; abundance: few; CDR3aa: CASSISQSNEKLFF; CDR3nt: TGTGCCAGTAGTATATCACAGAGTAATGAAAAACTGTTTTTT
d_gene: .; j_gene: TRBJ1-2; v_gene: TRBV28; abundance: few; CDR3aa: CASSLSPVGGYTF; CDR3nt: TGTGCCAGCAGTTTATCGCCGGTGGGAGGCTACACCTTC
d_gene: .; j_gene: TRBJ2-1; v_gene: TRBV19; abundance: many; CDR3aa: CASSLTTYNEQFF; CDR3nt: TGTGCCAGTAGCTTGACCACCTACAATGAGCAGTTCTTC
d_gene: .; j_gene: TRBJ1-2; v_gene: TRBV4-2; abundance: .; CDR3aa: CASSQGGGWNSPNYGYTF; CDR3nt: TGTGCCAGCAGCCAAGGCGGGGGTTGGAACAGCCCTAACTATGGCTACACCTTC
d_gene: .; j_gene: TRBJ2-1; v_gene: TRBV7-9; abundance: few; CDR3aa: CASSLSETAHNEQFF; CDR3nt: TGTGCCAGCAGCTTATCCGAGACGGCTCACAATGAGCAGTTCTTC
d_gene: .; j_gene: TRBJ2-1; v_gene: TRBV7-3; abundance: many; CDR3aa: CASSPYRDRIAEQFF; CDR3nt: TGTGCCAGCAGCCCCTACAGGGATCGTATTGCTGAGCAGTTCTTC
d_gene: TRBD2; j_gene: TRBJ2-3; v_gene: TRBV12-3/TRBV12-4; abundance: .; CDR3aa: CASKESGSTDTQYF; CDR3nt: TGTGCCAGCAAGGAGAGCGGGAGTACAGATACGCAGTATTTT
d_gene: .; j_gene: TRBJ1-5; v_gene: TRBV28; abundance: many; CDR3aa: CASSLPQGPNQPQHF; CDR3nt: TGTGCCAGCAGTTTACCCCAGGGACCAAATCAGCCCCAGCATTTT